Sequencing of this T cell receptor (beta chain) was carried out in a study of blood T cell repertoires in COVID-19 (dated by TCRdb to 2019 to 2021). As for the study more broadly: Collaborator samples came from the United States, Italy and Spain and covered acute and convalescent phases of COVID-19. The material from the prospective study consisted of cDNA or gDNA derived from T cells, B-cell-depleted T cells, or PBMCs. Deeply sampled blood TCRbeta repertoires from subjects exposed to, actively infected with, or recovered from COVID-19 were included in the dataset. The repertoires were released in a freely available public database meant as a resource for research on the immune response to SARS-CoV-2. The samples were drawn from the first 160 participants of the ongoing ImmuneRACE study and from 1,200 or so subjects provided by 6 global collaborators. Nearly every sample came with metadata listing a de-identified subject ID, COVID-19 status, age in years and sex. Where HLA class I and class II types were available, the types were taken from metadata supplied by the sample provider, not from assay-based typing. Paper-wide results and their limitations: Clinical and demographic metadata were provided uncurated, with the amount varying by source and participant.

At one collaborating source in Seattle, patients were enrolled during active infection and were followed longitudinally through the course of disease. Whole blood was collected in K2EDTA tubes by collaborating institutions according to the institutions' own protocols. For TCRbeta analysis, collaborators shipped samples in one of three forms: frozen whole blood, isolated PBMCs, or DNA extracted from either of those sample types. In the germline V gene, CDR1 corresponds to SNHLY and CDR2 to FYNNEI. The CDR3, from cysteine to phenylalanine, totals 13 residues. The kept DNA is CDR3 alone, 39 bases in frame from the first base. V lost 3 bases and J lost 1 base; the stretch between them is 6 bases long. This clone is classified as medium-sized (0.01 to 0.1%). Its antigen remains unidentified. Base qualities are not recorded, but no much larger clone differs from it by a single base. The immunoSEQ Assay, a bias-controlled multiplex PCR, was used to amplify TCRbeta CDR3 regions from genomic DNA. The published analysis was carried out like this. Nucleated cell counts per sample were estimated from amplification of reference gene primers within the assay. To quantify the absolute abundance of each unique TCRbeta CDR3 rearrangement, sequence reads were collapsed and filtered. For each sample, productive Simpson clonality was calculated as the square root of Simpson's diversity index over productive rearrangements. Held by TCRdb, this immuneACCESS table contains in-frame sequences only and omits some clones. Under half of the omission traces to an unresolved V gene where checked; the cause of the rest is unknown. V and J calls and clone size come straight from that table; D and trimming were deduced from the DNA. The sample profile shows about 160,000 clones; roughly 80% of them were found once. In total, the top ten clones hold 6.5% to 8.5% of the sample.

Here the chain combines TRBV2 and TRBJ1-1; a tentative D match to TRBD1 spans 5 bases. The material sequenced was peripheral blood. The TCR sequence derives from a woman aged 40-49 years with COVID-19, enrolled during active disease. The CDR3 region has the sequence CASSEGPNTEAFF. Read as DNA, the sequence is TGTGCCAGCAGTGAGGGGCCGAACACTGAAGCTTTCTTT.